Below, one T cell receptor beta chain is given with its context. Its antigen is not identified. The source of the sample is a study of cytomegalovirus exposure and HLA in healthy donors. Primers for the PCR totalled 60 Vbeta and 13 Jbeta. Profiling relied on immunoSEQ multiplex PCR, and the TCRdb table lists in-frame clones only, not all of them. The sample shows roughly 120,000 clones, roughly 80% of them seen only once. Whole-study findings and limits: CMV serostatus stood as the only immune exposure information on hand. Fewer N-insertions (relative to the 666-donor mean) were reportedly seen in an Asian-associated ancestry cluster in a later analysis. Researchers reported that a few CMV-associated chains were confirmed in vitro as CMV antigen-specific.

Sequencing was performed on PBMCs. This sequence was found in a woman younger than 45 in good health and CMV-seronegative.

This CDR3 is CAWDPSAGANVLTF. As DNA, the CDR3 is TGTGCCTGGGATCCCAGCGCTGGGGCCAACGTCCTGACTTTC. J is TRBJ2-6 and V is TRBV30, with D uncertain. This CDR3 spans 14 amino acids. Germline CDR1 GTSNPN, CDR2 SVGIG (reference sequence). The V end was cut by 5 bases, the J end by 2 bases, with 10 bases between.